This TCR beta chain is drawn from a study of Ad26.COV2.S vaccination and SARS-CoV-2 variants. Study outcomes and limitations: Vaccine and placebo groups showed comparable non-spike TCR breadth.

Treatment given: 19 received Ad26.COV2.S at low or high dose, single or two shots; about 5 received placebo; per-sample allocation not given. Collection of samples fell on day 63 after the first vaccine or placebo injection. Cohort 1b enrolled adults aged 18-55 years in Boston. The CDR3 covers 17 residues. After removal of 6 bases from V and 2 bases from J, the junction contained 15 bases not matched to a gene. The germline gives CDR1 MDHEN, CDR2 SYDVKM. The table came from immunoSEQ multiplex PCR; TCRdb's copy has only in-frame clones and leaves some out. Found here are roughly 300,000 clones, around nine tenths of them singletons; the top ten hold 5%. Concerning this clone itself: The antigen is not known.

The TCR comes from a person aged 18-65 years who received the Ad26.COV2.S COVID-19 vaccine or a placebo. This material consisted of peripheral blood, taken in a trial of Ad26.COV2.S vaccine versus placebo. The rearrangement joins TRBV28 to TRBJ2-7; 8 nucleotides agree with TRBD1. In DNA form, the CDR3 reads TGTGCCAGCAGCCCCCACCGACAGGGGCGCTTACCCTACGAGCAGTACTTC. Residues: CASSPHRQGRLPYEQYF.